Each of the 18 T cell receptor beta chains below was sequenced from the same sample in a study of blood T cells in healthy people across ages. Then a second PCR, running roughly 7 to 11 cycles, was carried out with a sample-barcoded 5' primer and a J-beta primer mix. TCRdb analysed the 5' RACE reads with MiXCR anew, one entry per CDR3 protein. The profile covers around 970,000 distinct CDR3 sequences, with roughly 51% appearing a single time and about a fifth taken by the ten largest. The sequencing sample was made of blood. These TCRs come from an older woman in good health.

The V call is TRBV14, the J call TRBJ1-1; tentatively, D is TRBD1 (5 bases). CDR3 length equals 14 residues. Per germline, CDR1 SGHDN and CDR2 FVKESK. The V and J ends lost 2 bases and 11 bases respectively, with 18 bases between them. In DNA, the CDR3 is TGTGCCAGCAGCCAAACTAGGGGTCGAAGGGTCGCTTTCTTT. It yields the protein CASSQTRGRRVAFF.

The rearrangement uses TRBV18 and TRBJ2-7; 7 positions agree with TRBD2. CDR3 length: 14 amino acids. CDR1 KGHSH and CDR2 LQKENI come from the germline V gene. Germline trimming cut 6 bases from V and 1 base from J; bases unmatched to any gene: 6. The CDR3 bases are TGTGCCAGCTCCGCAGGAGCGGGATCCTACGAGCAGTACTTC. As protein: CASSAGAGSYEQYF.

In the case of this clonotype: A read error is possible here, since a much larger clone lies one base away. The CDR3 DNA follows: TGCAGTGCTAGTCGAGCGGCAAACAATGAGCAGTTCTTC. Its translation: CSASRAANNEQFF. The gene calls are TRBV20-1 and TRBJ2-1; weak D call: TRBD2 (5 bases). Trimming left V 3 bases short and J 5 bases short, with 11 bases between. This CDR3 is built from 13 residues. The V gene's germline CDR1 is DFQATT and CDR2 SNEGSKA (reference sequence).

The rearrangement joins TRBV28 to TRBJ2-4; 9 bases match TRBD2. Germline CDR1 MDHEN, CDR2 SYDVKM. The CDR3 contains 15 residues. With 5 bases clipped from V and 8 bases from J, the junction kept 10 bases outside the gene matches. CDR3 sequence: CASSRTSALWDIQYF. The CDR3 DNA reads TGTGCCAGCAGTCGGACTAGCGCTCTGTGGGACATTCAGTACTTC.

The CDR3, as DNA: TGCAGTGCTAGAGAAGCTGGCAGGGGTATTTCAGATACGCAGTATTTT. Its translation: CSAREAGRGISDTQYF. The chain is built from TRBV20-1 and TRBJ2-3, with D maybe TRBD1 (6 bases). The CDR3 length is 16 residues. Trimming removed 0 bases from V and 4 bases from J, with 17 bases in between. CDR1 DFQATT and CDR2 SNEGSKA come from the germline V gene (reference sequence).

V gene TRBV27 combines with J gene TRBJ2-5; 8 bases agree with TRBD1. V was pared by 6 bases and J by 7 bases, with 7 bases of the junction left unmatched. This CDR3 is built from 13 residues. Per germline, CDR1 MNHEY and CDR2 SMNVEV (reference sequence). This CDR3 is CASSTQGEGTQYF. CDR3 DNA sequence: TGTGCCAGCAGCACACAGGGGGAAGGGACCCAGTACTTC.

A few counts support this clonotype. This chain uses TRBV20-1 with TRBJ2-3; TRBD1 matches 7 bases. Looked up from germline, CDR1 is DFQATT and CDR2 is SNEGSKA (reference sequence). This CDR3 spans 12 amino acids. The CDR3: CAKGARGNTQYF. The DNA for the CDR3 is TGCGCCAAGGGGGCCAGAGGGAATACGCAGTATTTT.

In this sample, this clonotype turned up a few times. The CDR3 DNA reads as TGCAGTGCGCTGGGACAGGGGACATCTGGGGCCAACGTCCTGACTTTC. Translating it yields CSALGQGTSGANVLTF. This chain links TRBV20-1 with TRBJ2-6, with 10 nucleotides matching TRBD1. Per the germline V gene, CDR1 is DFQATT and CDR2 is SNEGSKA (reference sequence). Trimming took 6 bases from V and 1 from J; bases not matched to a gene: 6. This CDR3 is 16 amino acids long.

This CDR3 reads CASSLGRQGPTDTQYF. CDR3 in DNA: TGTGCCAGCAGCTTAGGGCGACAGGGGCCCACAGATACGCAGTATTTT. The genes are TRBV7-8 and TRBJ2-3, with 8 nucleotides matching TRBD1. The CDR3 has 16 residues. Unmatched junction bases numbered 5, after V lost 1 base and J lost 2 bases. CDR1 SGHVS and CDR2 FQNEAQ come from the germline V gene.

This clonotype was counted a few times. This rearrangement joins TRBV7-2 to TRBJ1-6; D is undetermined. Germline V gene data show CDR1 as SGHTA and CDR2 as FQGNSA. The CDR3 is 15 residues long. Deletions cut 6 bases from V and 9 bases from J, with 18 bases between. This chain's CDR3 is CASSGNSPLTSPLHF. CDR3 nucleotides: TGTGCCAGCAGTGGAAATAGTCCCCTTACTTCACCCCTCCACTTT.

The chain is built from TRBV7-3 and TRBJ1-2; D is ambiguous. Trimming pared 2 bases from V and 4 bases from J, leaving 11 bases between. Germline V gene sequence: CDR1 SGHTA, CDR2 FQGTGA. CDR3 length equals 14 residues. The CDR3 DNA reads TGTGCCAGCAGCTTATTGCCAGGACCCTATGGCTACACCTTC. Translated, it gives CASSLLPGPYGYTF.

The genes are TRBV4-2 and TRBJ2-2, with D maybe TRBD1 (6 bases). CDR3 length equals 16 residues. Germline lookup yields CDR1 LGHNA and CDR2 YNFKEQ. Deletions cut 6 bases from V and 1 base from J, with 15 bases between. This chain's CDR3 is CASSRDTGWNTGELFF. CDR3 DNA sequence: TGTGCCAGCAGTCGGGATACAGGGTGGAACACCGGGGAGCTGTTTTTT.

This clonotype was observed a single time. CDR3: CAISELGGNEQFF. The CDR3 DNA follows: TGTGCCATCAGTGAGTTGGGTGGCAATGAGCAGTTCTTC. The J gene is TRBJ2-1, the V gene TRBV10-3; D not certain. V was clipped by 1 base and J by 6 bases, with 7 bases between them. The CDR3 is 13 amino acids. Germline V CDR1 and CDR2: ENHRY, SYGVKD.

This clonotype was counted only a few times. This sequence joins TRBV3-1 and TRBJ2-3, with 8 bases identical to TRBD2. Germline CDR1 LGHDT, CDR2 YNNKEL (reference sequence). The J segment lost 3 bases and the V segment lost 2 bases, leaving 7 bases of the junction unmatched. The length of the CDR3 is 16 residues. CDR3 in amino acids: CASSQRSSGPTDTQYF. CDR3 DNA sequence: TGTGCCAGCAGCCAAAGATCTAGCGGGCCTACAGATACGCAGTATTTT.

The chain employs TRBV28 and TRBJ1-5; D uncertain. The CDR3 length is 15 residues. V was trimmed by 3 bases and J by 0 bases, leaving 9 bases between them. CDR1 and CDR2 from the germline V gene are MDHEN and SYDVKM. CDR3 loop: CASSFPGDSNQPQHF. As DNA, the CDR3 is TGTGCCAGCAGTTTTCCAGGCGATAGCAATCAGCCCCAGCATTTT. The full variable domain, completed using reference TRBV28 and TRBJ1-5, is DVKVTQSSRYLVKRTGEKVFLECVQDMDHENMFWYRQDPGLGLRLIYFSYDVKMKEKGDIPEGYSVSREKKERFSLILESASTNQTSMYLCASSFPGDSNQPQHFGDGTRLSIL.

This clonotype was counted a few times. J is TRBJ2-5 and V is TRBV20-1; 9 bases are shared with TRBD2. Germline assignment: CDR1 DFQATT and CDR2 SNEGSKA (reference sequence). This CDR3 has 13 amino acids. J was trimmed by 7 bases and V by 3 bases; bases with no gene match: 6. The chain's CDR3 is CSARVAGVGTQYF. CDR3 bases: TGCAGTGCTAGGGTAGCGGGAGTGGGGACCCAGTACTTC.

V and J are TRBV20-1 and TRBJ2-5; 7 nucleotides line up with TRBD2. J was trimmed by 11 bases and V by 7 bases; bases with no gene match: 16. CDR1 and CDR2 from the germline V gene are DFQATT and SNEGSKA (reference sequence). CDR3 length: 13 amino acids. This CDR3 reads CSVSGISYDEQYF. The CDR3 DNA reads TGCAGTGTAAGCGGGATAAGTTACGATGAGCAGTACTTC.

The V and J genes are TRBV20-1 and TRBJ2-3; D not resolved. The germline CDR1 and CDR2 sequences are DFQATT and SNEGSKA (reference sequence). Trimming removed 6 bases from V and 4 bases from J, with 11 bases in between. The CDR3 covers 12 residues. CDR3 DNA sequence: TGCAGTGCACCTTTTAACCCAGATACGCAGTATTTT. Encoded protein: CSAPFNPDTQYF.